A selection of T cell receptor beta chains follows, all from one sample in a study of T cell repertoires in aging, cancer and after chemotherapy. TCRdb processed the multiplex PCR reads anew with MiXCR; each CDR3 protein has one entry. The sample lists about 3,100 distinct CDR3 sequences, around 37% seen once, with approximately 9.9% in the top ten. Sequenced: blood. These receptors were collected from a human donor with a solid tumor. Both conserved end residues are part of each CDR3. The order of the fields is clone size, D gene, J gene, V gene, CDR3 protein, CDR3 DNA. D genes are given only for firm matches. Size is stated for part of the rows, as once, few or many counts, or as a class when the clone is expanded.

>few|TRBD2|TRBJ2-7|TRBV5-4
CASTSLGGGEQYF
TGTGCCAGCACCTCCCTGGGGGGGGGGGAGCAGTACTTC
>.|TRBD2|TRBJ2-1|TRBV15
CATSRDLGGNEQFF
TGTGCCACCAGCAGAGATCTCGGGGGGAATGAGCAGTTCTTC
>.|.|TRBJ2-7|TRBV6-1
CASSEARGAYVQYF
TGTGCCAGCAGTGAAGCGAGGGGGGCCTACGTGCAGTACTTC
>large|.|TRBJ2-1|TRBV29-1
CSVESGASYNEQFF
TGCAGCGTTGAGTCTGGAGCCTCCTACAATGAGCAGTTCTTC
>.|.|TRBJ2-3|TRBV6-5
CASSDRGSTDTQYF
TGTGCCAGCAGCGACCGAGGGAGTACAGATACGCAGTATTTT
>few|.|TRBJ1-2|TRBV19
CASSSPGRNGYTF
TGTGCCAGTAGCTCCCCCGGGCGGAATGGCTACACCTTC
>.|.|TRBJ2-7|TRBV12-3/TRBV12-4
CASGLAALAEQYF
TGTGCCAGCGGATTAGCGGCGCTGGCTGAGCAGTACTTC
>.|TRBD1|TRBJ1-1|TRBV7-2
CASSQQGAAEAFF
TGTGCCAGCAGCCAACAGGGGGCCGCTGAAGCTTTCTTT
>.|TRBD1|TRBJ1-2|TRBV18
CASSPFPPTGGIGYGYTF
TGTGCCAGCTCACCCTTTCCCCCGACAGGGGGAATTGGATATGGCTACACCTTC
>few|TRBD2|TRBJ2-5|TRBV7-2
CASSYPGLGLETQYF
TGTGCCAGCAGCTACCCGGGACTAGGGCTGGAGACCCAGTACTTC
>few|.|TRBJ2-5|TRBV6-2/TRBV6-3
CASSYSPETQYF
TGTGCCAGCAGTTACTCTCCAGAGACCCAGTACTTC
>few|.|TRBJ2-1|TRBV6-4
CASSDPITGYNEQFF
TGTGCCAGCAGTGACCCTATTACTGGGTACAATGAGCAGTTCTTC
>.|TRBD1|TRBJ1-4|TRBV19
CASSSTGDEKLFF
TGTGCCAGTAGTTCCACAGGGGATGAAAAACTGTTTTTT
>medium-sized|TRBD1|TRBJ2-5|TRBV11-1
CASSQNHYRQGAGETQYF
TGTGCCAGCAGCCAAAACCACTATCGACAGGGGGCAGGAGAGACCCAGTACTTC
>.|TRBD2|TRBJ2-5|TRBV7-6
CASSLSSGGALETQYF
TGTGCCAGCAGCTTATCCAGCGGGGGGGCGCTGGAGACCCAGTACTTC
>.|TRBD2|TRBJ2-1|TRBV20-1
CSAAPSGINEQFF
TGCAGTGCTGCTCCTAGCGGCATCAATGAGCAGTTCTTC
>.|TRBD1|TRBJ2-7|TRBV5-4
CASSGQGQAYEQYF
TGTGCCAGCAGCGGTCAGGGACAGGCCTACGAGCAGTACTTC
>medium-sized|.|TRBJ2-2|TRBV29-1
CSVPGGSYTGELFF
TGCAGCGTTCCAGGGGGGAGTTACACCGGGGAGCTGTTTTTT
>.|TRBD1|TRBJ1-3|TRBV12-3/TRBV12-4
CASSYRGAGNTIYF
TGTGCCAGCAGTTACAGGGGAGCCGGAAACACCATATATTTT
>.|.|TRBJ1-6|TRBV6-4
CASSLAGDNSPLHF
TGTGCCAGCAGCCTGGCAGGGGATAATTCACCCCTCCACTTT
>.|TRBD2|TRBJ2-3|TRBV7-2
CASSPGGFGTDTQYF
TGTGCCAGCAGCCCCGGGGGGTTCGGCACAGATACGCAGTATTTT
>medium-sized|TRBD1|TRBJ2-5|TRBV6-1
CASNNRGHGETQYF
TGTGCCAGCAACAACAGGGGGCATGGAGAGACCCAGTACTTC
>.|TRBD1|TRBJ1-2|TRBV5-1
CAISLQGARDYGYTF
TGCGCCATCAGCTTACAGGGGGCAAGGGACTATGGCTACACCTTC
>few|TRBD1|TRBJ1-2|TRBV7-2
CASSLGTGGAGGYTF
TGTGCCAGCAGCTTAGGGACAGGAGGTGCTGGGGGCTACACCTTC
>.|TRBD1|TRBJ1-2|TRBV19
CASRDRANYGYTF
TGTGCCAGCCGCGACAGGGCGAACTATGGCTACACCTTC
>few|TRBD2|TRBJ2-3|TRBV10-1
CASITSGGEDTQYF
TGCGCCAGCATCACTAGCGGGGGGGAGGATACGCAGTATTTT
>.|.|TRBJ2-3|TRBV19
CASSIDQVGTGDTQYF
TGTGCCAGTAGTATAGATCAGGTGGGGACCGGGGATACGCAGTATTTT
>few|.|TRBJ1-2|TRBV6-1
CASSRLGEGYGYTF
TGTGCCAGCAGCCGACTGGGGGAGGGGTATGGCTACACCTTC
>.|TRBD1|TRBJ2-7|TRBV11-2
CASSKGTGNYEQYF
TGTGCCAGCAGCAAAGGGACAGGGAACTACGAGCAGTACTTC
>.|.|TRBJ2-7|TRBV5-1
CASSEQGGEQYF
TGCGCCAGCAGCGAACAGGGCGGCGAGCAGTACTTC
>.|.|TRBJ1-1|TRBV6-1
CAISDPGRRSNTEAFF
TGTGCCATCAGTGACCCCGGCAGAAGAAGCAACACTGAAGCTTTCTTT
>few|TRBD2|TRBJ2-1|TRBV6-2/TRBV6-3
CASSYQQGTSRRDEQFF
TGTGCCAGCAGTTACCAACAAGGGACTAGCCGTCGGGATGAGCAGTTCTTC
>.|TRBD2|TRBJ2-7|TRBV6-1
CASRVPGLVSYEQYF
TGTGCCAGCAGGGTCCCGGGACTAGTCTCCTACGAGCAGTACTTC
>few|TRBD2|TRBJ2-3|TRBV10-3
CAISSGTSGSVYYTQYF
TGTGCCATCAGCTCCGGGACTAGCGGGAGCGTATACTATACGCAGTATTTT
>few|.|TRBJ1-2|TRBV6-1
CASIGGKSYGYTF
TGTGCCAGCATAGGGGGGAAGAGCTATGGCTACACCTTC
>few|TRBD2|TRBJ2-5|TRBV11-1
CASSLGGSGSSRETQYF
TGTGCCAGCAGCTTAGGTGGTAGCGGGAGTTCGAGAGAGACCCAGTACTTC
>few|TRBD2|TRBJ2-2|TRBV6-2/TRBV6-3
CASSYGGSGTSNTGELFF
TGTGCCAGCAGTTACGGGGGTAGCGGGACCTCGAACACCGGGGAGCTGTTTTTT
>.|.|TRBJ1-2|TRBV7-2
CASSLRDRSWYGYTF
TGTGCCAGCAGCTTACGAGACAGAAGTTGGTATGGCTACACCTTC
>.|TRBD1|TRBJ1-2|TRBV15
CATSGYGTANYGYTF
TGTGCCACCAGCGGCTACGGGACAGCTAACTATGGCTACACCTTC
>.|TRBD1|TRBJ2-5|TRBV27
CAIRQGAAGTQYF
TGTGCCATCAGACAGGGGGCGGCAGGGACCCAGTACTTC
>large|.|TRBJ1-2|TRBV29-1
CSGSRDGYTF
TGCAGCGGATCGAGGGATGGCTACACCTTC
>few|.|TRBJ1-1|TRBV6-5
CASSRGDMNTEAFF
TGTGCCAGCAGTAGAGGAGACATGAACACTGAAGCTTTCTTT
>.|TRBD2|TRBJ2-3|TRBV12-3/TRBV12-4
CASSFTSGSQDTQYF
TGTGCCAGCAGTTTCACTAGCGGGTCGCAAGATACGCAGTATTTT
>.|TRBD1|TRBJ1-1|TRBV18
CASSPRTGAGNTEAFF
TGTGCCAGCTCACCACGGACAGGGGCGGGGAACACTGAAGCTTTCTTT
>few|TRBD2|TRBJ2-1|TRBV15
CATSRGKPISGSSYNEQFF
TGTGCCACCAGCAGAGGGAAACCGATTAGCGGGAGCTCCTACAATGAGCAGTTCTTC
>few|TRBD2|TRBJ2-3|TRBV5-5
CASSRLAGGKDTQYF
TGTGCCAGCAGCCGACTAGCGGGGGGAAAAGATACGCAGTATTTT
>.|TRBD1|TRBJ1-4|TRBV19
CASSTGTGVLTNEKLFF
TGTGCCAGTAGTACCGGGACAGGGGTTCTAACTAATGAAAAACTGTTTTTT
>few|.|TRBJ2-1|TRBV27
CASSLGKSSYNEQFF
TGTGCCAGCAGTTTGGGCAAAAGCTCCTACAATGAGCAGTTCTTC
>.|TRBD2|TRBJ2-1|TRBV5-5
CASSLGTSGGHNKQFF
TGTGCCAGCAGCTTAGGTACTAGCGGGGGACACAATAAGCAGTTCTTC
>.|.|TRBJ1-1|TRBV29-1
CSVRTGNTEAFF
TGCAGCGTTCGGACGGGAAACACTGAAGCTTTCTTT
>.|TRBD2|TRBJ2-7|TRBV4-3
CASSQEESGGVYEQYF
TGCGCCAGCAGCCAAGAAGAGAGCGGGGGTGTCTACGAGCAGTACTTC
>.|.|TRBJ2-3|TRBV24-1
CATSVGPDTQYF
TGTGCCACCAGTGTCGGCCCAGATACGCAGTATTTT
>few|TRBD1|TRBJ2-7|TRBV18
CASSMTPGTGGEQYF
TGTGCCAGCTCAATGACCCCTGGGACAGGGGGCGAGCAGTACTTC